These 15 T cell receptor beta chains were all obtained from the same sample, sequenced in a study of OX40 agonist ivuxolimab in advanced cancers. Here immunoSEQ multiplex PCR was the method, and the copy in TCRdb shows in-frame clones only, minus some. The repertoire has about 55,000 clones, about 86% of them found once; the top ten carry more than 9.5%. The sequencing here drew on CD4+ or CD8+ T cells sorted from blood, taken in a trial of the OX40 agonist ivuxolimab. The receptor source for this set is an adult with an advanced solid tumor such as melanoma, head and neck, liver or kidney cancer.

Details on this clone: A far larger clone is a single base away, which makes a read error likely. The identical CDR3 is also encoded by other nucleotide sequences in the sample. J is TRBJ1-1 and V is TRBV5-4; no definite D call. This CDR3 has 13 amino acids. Germline CDR1 and CDR2: SGHNT and YYREEE (reference sequence). The ends were cut back, 3 bases at V and 0 bases at J, with 6 bases in the middle. In DNA, the CDR3 is TGTGCCAGCAGCTCGGCCTTGAACACTGAAGCTTTCTTT. It is translated as CASSSALNTEAFF.

This chain joins TRBV10-3 and TRBJ2-6; D perhaps matches TRBD2 (5 bases). The germline V and J ends were trimmed by 4 bases and 1 base, with 11 bases remaining between them. Germline assignment: CDR1 ENHRY and CDR2 SYGVKD. The CDR3 extends over 16 amino acids. CDR3 DNA: TGTGCCATCAGTGGCGAGACTATGTCTGGGGCCAACGTCCTGACTTTC. Amino acid sequence: CAISGETMSGANVLTF.

In this sample, this clone turned up a few times. The chain combines TRBV29-1 with TRBJ2-2; D may be TRBD1 or TRBD2 (5 bases each). From germline, CDR1 is SQVTM and CDR2 ANQGSEA. There are 13 residues in the CDR3. The V gene lost 3 bases and the J gene lost 6 bases, with 11 bases spanning the gap. The CDR3 nucleotides are TGCAGCGTTGAGCGAGGGGTCCCCGGGGAGCTGTTTTTT. Its protein is CSVERGVPGELFF.

The rearrangement links TRBV7-2 to TRBJ2-7; D tentatively reads TRBD1 or TRBD2 (5 bases each). The CDR3 has 12 amino acids. Germline assignment: CDR1 SGHTA and CDR2 FQGNSA. V dropped 8 bases and J dropped 2 bases, with 10 bases sitting between them. The CDR3 region is CASGTQAYEQYF. In nucleotides, the CDR3 is TGTGCCAGCGGGACGCAAGCCTACGAGCAGTACTTC.

The rearrangement uses TRBV10-3 and TRBJ1-2, with D possibly being TRBD1 (6 bases). The CDR3 loop spans 14 amino acids. The V end lost 8 bases, the J end lost 4 bases, and 17 bases lay between the germline ends. Germline lookup yields CDR1 ENHRY and CDR2 SYGVKD. The CDR3 here is CAIGEVTGFYGYTF. CDR3 DNA sequence: TGTGCCATCGGGGAGGTTACAGGGTTCTATGGCTACACCTTC.

This rearrangement joins TRBV13 to TRBJ2-3; D remains ambiguous. CDR3 length: 17 amino acids. The germline CDR1 and CDR2 sequences are PRHDT and FYEKMQ (reference sequence). Trimming cost V 2 bases and J 0 bases, with 15 bases left between them. The CDR3 region has the DNA TGTGCCAGCAGCTTAAATTTCGGCGGCCGTAGCACAGATACGCAGTATTTT. Its protein is CASSLNFGGRSTDTQYF.

This sequence joins TRBV6-5 and TRBJ2-5; no clear D gene. The CDR3 runs 12 residues. Per the germline V gene, CDR1 is MNHEY and CDR2 is SVGAGI. Trimming stripped 8 bases from V and 3 bases from J, with 10 bases between. CDR3 in DNA: TGTGCCAGCCTTCAGGCGGAAGAGACCCAGTACTTC. It yields the protein CASLQAEETQYF.

V and J are TRBV19 and TRBJ1-5; D perhaps matches TRBD1 (5 bases). The CDR3 is 14 amino acids. Germline V CDR1 and CDR2: LNHDA, SQIVND (reference sequence). V was shortened by 2 bases and J by 5 bases, with 10 bases between the two germline ends. This chain's CDR3 is CASSIWTPDQPQHF. The CDR3 nucleotides read TGTGCCAGTAGTATATGGACACCCGATCAGCCCCAGCATTTT.

This chain links TRBV19 with TRBJ1-1; D is possibly TRBD1 (6 bases). V was pared by 3 bases and J by 4 bases, with 30 bases between. The CDR3 runs to 20 residues. Looked up from germline, CDR1 is LNHDA and CDR2 is SQIVND (reference sequence). CDR3: CASSISAWGGTGLGSTEAFF. CDR3 nucleotide sequence: TGTGCCAGTAGTATCTCAGCCTGGGGGGGCACAGGTCTAGGGAGCACTGAAGCTTTCTTT.

The chain uses TRBV6-5 and TRBJ2-1; D perhaps matches TRBD1 (5 bases). Germline V CDR1 and CDR2: MNHEY, SVGAGI. The V and J ends lost 2 bases and 12 bases respectively, with 23 bases between them. This CDR3 has 16 residues. This CDR3 is CASSYSVGAKALGQFF. As DNA, the CDR3 is TGTGCCAGCAGTTACAGTGTTGGGGCGAAGGCCTTAGGGCAGTTCTTC.

Worth noting for this clone: Other DNA sequences in the same sample also yield this CDR3. The chain links TRBV27 to TRBJ2-1; D assignment may be TRBD1 or TRBD2 (6 bases each). Deletions cut 2 bases from V and 4 bases from J, with 9 bases between. This CDR3 is built from 14 residues. Germline V CDR1 and CDR2: MNHEY, SMNVEV (reference sequence). CDR3 sequence: CASSLRGAYNEQFF. The CDR3 bases are TGTGCCAGCAGTTTAAGGGGGGCATACAATGAGCAGTTCTTC.

This clone was found a few times. The rearrangement links TRBV7-8 to TRBJ2-1; D not certain. Germline V gene data show CDR1 as SGHVS and CDR2 as FQNEAQ. V lost 1 base and J 4 bases, leaving 8 bases between the germline ends. This CDR3 has 14 amino acids. CDR3 residues: CASSLDLGYNEQFF. In nucleotides, the CDR3 is TGTGCCAGCAGCTTAGACCTAGGATACAATGAGCAGTTCTTC.

This clone was detected only a few times. The chain combines TRBV9 with TRBJ1-1, with D uncertain. Germline V gives CDR1 SGDLS, CDR2 YYNGEE. The CDR3 consists of 14 residues. V lost 4 bases and J lost 0, with 10 bases in between. The CDR3 protein is CASSPGIMNTEAFF. The CDR3, as DNA: TGTGCCAGCAGCCCAGGTATTATGAACACTGAAGCTTTCTTT.

This chain joins TRBV4-1 and TRBJ1-5, with 7 bases fitting TRBD1. J gave up 3 bases and V 0 bases, and 8 bases lay outside the gene matches. Germline CDR1 is MGHRA and CDR2 is YSYEKL. This CDR3 has 17 amino acids. CDR3 nucleotides: TGCGCCAGCAGCCAAGAACCCCAAGGGGGCCTCAATCAGCCCCAGCATTTT. It yields the protein CASSQEPQGGLNQPQHF.

This clone was seen a few times. The chain carries TRBV9 and TRBJ1-1; possible D gene TRBD1, 5 bases. Germline CDR1 is SGDLS and CDR2 is YYNGEE. V lost 0 bases, J lost 11 bases, and 11 bases lay in between. This CDR3 is built from 12 residues. CDR3 nucleotides: TGTGCCAGCAGCGTAGATGGCAGGGCCGCTTTCTTT. Translating gives CASSVDGRAAFF.